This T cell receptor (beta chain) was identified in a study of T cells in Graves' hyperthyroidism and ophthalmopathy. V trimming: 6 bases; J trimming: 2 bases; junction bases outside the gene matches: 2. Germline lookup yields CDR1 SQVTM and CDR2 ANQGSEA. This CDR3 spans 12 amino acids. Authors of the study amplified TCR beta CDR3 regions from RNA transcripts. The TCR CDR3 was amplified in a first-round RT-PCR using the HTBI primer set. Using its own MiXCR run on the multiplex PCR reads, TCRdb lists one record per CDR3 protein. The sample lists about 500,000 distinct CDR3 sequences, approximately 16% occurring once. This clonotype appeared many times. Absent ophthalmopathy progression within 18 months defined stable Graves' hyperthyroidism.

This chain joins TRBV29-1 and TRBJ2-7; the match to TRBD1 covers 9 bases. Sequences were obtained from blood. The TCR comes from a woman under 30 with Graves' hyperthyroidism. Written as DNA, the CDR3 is TGCAGCGTAAGGACAGGGGCCTACGAGCAGTACTTC. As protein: CSVRTGAYEQYF.